The 16 T cell receptor beta chains in this list originate from one sample, sequenced in a study of T-cell memory formation after mild COVID-19. TCRdb processed the 5' RACE reads anew with MiXCR; each CDR3 protein has one entry. The sample has 380,000 or so distinct CDR3 sequences; approximately 15% are singletons. The sequencing sample was made of PBMCs or a T cell subset sorted from them (not recorded which). These receptors originate from a man aged 18 to 30 who had mild COVID-19 (a few samples of this study predate the infection). Cell type and time point are not known.

This chain connects TRBV27 to TRBJ2-7, with D hard to call. This CDR3 has 14 amino acids. V shed 0 bases and J shed 1 base, with 7 bases lying between them. CDR1 and CDR2 from the germline V gene are MNHEY and SMNVEV (reference sequence). The CDR3 here is CASSLSASSYEQYF. DNA of the CDR3: TGTGCCAGCAGTTTATCGGCCAGTTCCTACGAGCAGTACTTC.

This clonotype was seen a few times. This chain joins TRBV7-9 and TRBJ2-5, with 9 bases identical to TRBD1. V lost 6 bases and J lost 4; bases outside the gene matches: 9. CDR3 size: 15 residues. Germline V gives CDR1 SEHNR, CDR2 FQNEAQ (reference sequence). The CDR3 loop is CASSPGQGLRETQYF. CDR3 nucleotide sequence: TGTGCCAGCAGTCCCGGACAGGGGCTACGAGAGACCCAGTACTTC.

This chain connects TRBV7-9 to TRBJ2-7; D perhaps matches TRBD2 (5 bases). Germline V gene data show CDR1 as SEHNR and CDR2 as FQNEAQ (reference sequence). V shed 1 base and J shed 10 bases, with 17 bases lying between them. CDR3 length: 14 residues. CDR3: CASSLGTRGFLQYV. As DNA, the CDR3 is TGTGCCAGCAGCTTAGGGACCCGGGGATTCCTACAGTACGTC.

Many counts were recorded for this clonotype. This chain links TRBV7-9 with TRBJ2-3, with TRBD2 matching over 11 bases. J lost 2 bases, V lost 5 bases, and 9 bases had no gene match. The CDR3 length is 17 residues. Germline CDR1 SEHNR, CDR2 FQNEAQ (reference sequence). The DNA of the CDR3 is TGTGCCAGCAGCGCCAAACCTAGCGGGGGGTACACAGATACGCAGTATTTT. Translating it yields CASSAKPSGGYTDTQYF.

The chain couples TRBV27 to TRBJ2-2, with 9 nucleotides matching TRBD1. With 5 bases clipped from V and 6 bases from J, the junction kept 7 bases outside the gene matches. CDR1 and CDR2 from the germline V gene are MNHEY and SMNVEV (reference sequence). The CDR3 runs 15 residues. The CDR3 DNA reads as TGTGCCAGCAGTATAGGGACAGGGAGGGCCGGGGAGCTGTTTTTT. Amino acid sequence: CASSIGTGRAGELFF.

V gene TRBV27 combines with J gene TRBJ2-7; D may be TRBD1 (5 bases). Looked up from germline, CDR1 is MNHEY and CDR2 is SMNVEV (reference sequence). V lost 7 bases and J 1 base, leaving 14 bases between the germline ends. The CDR3 runs 14 residues. CDR3 residues: CASKNQGGSYEQYV. The CDR3 DNA reads TGTGCCAGCAAGAACCAGGGTGGTTCCTACGAGCAGTACGTC.

This clonotype was recorded a few times. The chain links TRBV7-8 to TRBJ2-7; 7 bases agree with TRBD1. This CDR3 comprises 13 residues. Trimming took 6 bases from V and 5 from J; bases not matched to a gene: 7. Germline V gene data show CDR1 as SGHVS and CDR2 as FQNEAQ. The CDR3 coding sequence is TGTGCCAGCAGTAGACAGGGTATAGACGAGCAGTACTTC. This encodes CASSRQGIDEQYF.

This clonotype was found a few times. This chain connects TRBV12-3 or TRBV12-4 to TRBJ2-3; D call uncertain. The V end was cut by 3 bases, the J end by 4 bases, with 14 bases between. The CDR3 is 15 residues long. The CDR3 bases are TGTGCCAGCAGTTTGACCCTTTCTAGGGCAGATACGCAGTATTTT. It specifies CASSLTLSRADTQYF.

The sample holds many counts of this clonotype. This chain connects TRBV5-1 to TRBJ2-3; a weak D match, TRBD2 (5 bases). The V and J ends lost 0 bases and 5 bases respectively, with 13 bases between them. The CDR3 loop spans 15 amino acids. Per germline, CDR1 SGHRS and CDR2 YFSETQ. The CDR3: CASSLVLGSGDTQYF. The CDR3 DNA follows: TGCGCCAGCAGCTTGGTCTTGGGGAGTGGAGATACGCAGTATTTT.

This chain connects TRBV29-1 to TRBJ2-7; 9 bases agree with TRBD1. The germline gives CDR1 SQVTM, CDR2 ANQGSEA. The ends lost 6 bases at V and 5 bases at J; junction bases unmatched: 8. This CDR3 comprises 13 residues. CDR3 coding DNA: TGCAGCGTGCGGCAACAGGGGGCCGACGAGCAGTACTTC. As protein: CSVRQQGADEQYF.

This clonotype occurred a few times. The chain joins TRBV19 to TRBJ1-5; no clear D. Trimming took off 7 bases at V and 3 bases at J, with 19 bases between the two ends. CDR3 length: 16 residues. Germline V lookup: CDR1 LNHDA, CDR2 SQIVND (reference sequence). The DNA for the CDR3 is TGTGCCAGTATGAGTCTGGGCGGCCGGTACAATCAGCCCCAGCATTTT. It yields the protein CASMSLGGRYNQPQHF.

In its sample, this clonotype was seen many times. The chain has TRBV5-1 and TRBJ2-7; possibly TRBD1 or TRBD2 for D (6 bases each). Germline CDR1 is SGHRS and CDR2 is YFSETQ. Trimming cost V 5 bases and J 2 bases, with 17 bases left between them. The CDR3 loop spans 15 amino acids. CDR3 nucleotides: TGCGCCAGCAGTTGGGGGGCAGGGGAGGCCTACGAGCAGTACGTC. Amino acid sequence: CASSWGAGEAYEQYV.

This clonotype was detected many times. The chain links TRBV12-3 or TRBV12-4 to TRBJ2-5; D tentatively fits TRBD1 or TRBD2 (5 bases each). The V gene lost 9 bases and the J gene lost 5 bases, with 10 bases spanning the gap. The CDR3 is 11 residues long. In DNA, the CDR3 is TGTGCCAGTGGGACCCGGGAGACCCAGTACTTC. The encoded protein is CASGTRETQYF.

The V call is TRBV20-1, the J call TRBJ2-7; D uncertain. This CDR3 is built from 14 residues. Germline V lookup: CDR1 DFQATT, CDR2 SNEGSKA (reference sequence). V was trimmed by 1 base and J by 5 bases, leaving 15 bases between them. CDR3 residues: CSARAMETKDEQYF. The CDR3 region has the DNA TGCAGTGCTAGAGCGATGGAAACCAAGGACGAGCAGTACTTC.

The table lists this clonotype with a few counts. The rearrangement uses TRBV2 and TRBJ2-3; either TRBD1 or TRBD2 may fit D (6 bases each). CDR3 length: 16 amino acids. Germline CDR1 SNHLY, CDR2 FYNNEI. V was clipped by 4 bases and J by 0 bases, with 14 bases between them. CDR3 in amino acids: CASSGGASLSTDTQYF. The CDR3 coding sequence is TGTGCCAGCAGTGGGGGGGCAAGCCTGAGCACAGATACGCAGTATTTT. Supplemented by reference TRBV2 and TRBJ2-3, the full variable domain reads EPEVTQTPSHQVTQMGQEVILRCVPISNHLYFYWYRQILGQKVEFLVSFYNNEISEKSEIFDDQFSVERPDGSNFTLKIRSTKLEDSAMYFCASSGGASLSTDTQYFGPGTRLTVL.

This clonotype was seen more than once but under ten times. The rearrangement uses TRBV12-3 or TRBV12-4 and TRBJ2-5, with 7 bases fitting TRBD2. CDR3 size: 14 residues. Trimming at V came to 2 bases and at J to 3 bases, leaving 3 bases not matched to a gene. CDR3 coding DNA: TGTGCCAGCAGTTTAAGGCTAGCGGAAGAGACCCAGTACTTC. Translating it yields CASSLRLAEETQYF.